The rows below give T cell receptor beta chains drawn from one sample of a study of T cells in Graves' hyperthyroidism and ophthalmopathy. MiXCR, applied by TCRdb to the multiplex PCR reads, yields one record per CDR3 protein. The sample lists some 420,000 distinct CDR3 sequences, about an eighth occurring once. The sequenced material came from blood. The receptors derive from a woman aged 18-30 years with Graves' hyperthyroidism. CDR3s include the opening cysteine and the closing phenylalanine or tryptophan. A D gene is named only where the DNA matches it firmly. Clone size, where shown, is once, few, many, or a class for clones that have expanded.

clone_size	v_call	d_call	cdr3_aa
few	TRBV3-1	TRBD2	CASRARTSGVYEQYF
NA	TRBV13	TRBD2	CASSLKLAGGSTDTQYF
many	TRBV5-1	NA	CASSLYGGGGNYGYTF
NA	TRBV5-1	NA	CASSLRGIEPQHF
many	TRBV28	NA	CASSRQPDEQFF
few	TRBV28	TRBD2	CASSLLAGVGTDTQYF
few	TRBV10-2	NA	CASSADMVLGYTF
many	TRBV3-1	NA	CASSQESSSGLGTEAFF
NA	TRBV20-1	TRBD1	CSARRLTGRGTDTQYF
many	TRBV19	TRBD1	CASSITLAGGAYEQYF
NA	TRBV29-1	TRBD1	CSVVGQFTDTQYF
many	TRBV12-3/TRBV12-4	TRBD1	CASGPDRGHGYTF
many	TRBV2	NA	CASKTLGSNQPQHF
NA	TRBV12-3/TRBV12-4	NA	CASSLASTRAQTQYF
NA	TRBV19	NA	CASSILAENQPQHF
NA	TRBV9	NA	CASSVDLRETQYF
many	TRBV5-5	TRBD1	CASSFTPGQGYEQFF
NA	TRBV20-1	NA	CSASTSKNTEAFF
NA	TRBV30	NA	CAFEYSGANVLTF
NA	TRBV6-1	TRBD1	CASGQGASNQPQHF
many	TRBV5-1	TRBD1	CASNRGAGGSNQPQHF
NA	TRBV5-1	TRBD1	CASSWGQGSHVGTEAFF
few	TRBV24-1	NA	CATSAGAQGTDTQYF
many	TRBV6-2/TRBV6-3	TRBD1	CASTDPGGHYEQYF
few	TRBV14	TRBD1	CASSQAGGQAHNEQYF
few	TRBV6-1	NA	CASILGDSYSYEQYF
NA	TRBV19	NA	CASSKFGQINEQFF
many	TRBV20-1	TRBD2	CSAPDSSSGRTEQYF
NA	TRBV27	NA	CASSPQGDNSPLHF
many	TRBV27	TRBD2	CASSPGLAGAKNIQYF
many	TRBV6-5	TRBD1	CASSYSSQTGWGETQYF
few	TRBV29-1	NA	CSCGGMNTEAFF
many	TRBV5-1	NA	CASSLDTNYGYTF
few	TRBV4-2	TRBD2	CASSQTSGGSYEQYF
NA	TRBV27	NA	CASSLSGLPYEQYF
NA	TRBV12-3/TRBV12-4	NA	CASSLPPSGQSYNEQYF
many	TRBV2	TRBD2	CAVPWSSGGPSTDTQYF
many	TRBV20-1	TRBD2	CSASLRWEGTDTQYF
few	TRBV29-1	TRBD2	CSVESRLADYNEQFF
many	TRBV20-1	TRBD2	CSARRGTSGMNEQFF
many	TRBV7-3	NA	CASSTSPGVYPQYF
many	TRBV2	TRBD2	CASSHSGGGYEQHF
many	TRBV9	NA	CASSVEMGGTEAFF
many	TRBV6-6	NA	CASSYDREFTYEQYF
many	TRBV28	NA	CASSFQGRRETQYF
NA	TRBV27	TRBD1	CASSRPGQGAQDTQYF
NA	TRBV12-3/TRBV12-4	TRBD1	CASSSPRDRVTEAFF
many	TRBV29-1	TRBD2	CSVEVGLADYEQYF
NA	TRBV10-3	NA	CAISVSRDSPLHF
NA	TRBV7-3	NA	CASSLMQGSYGYTF
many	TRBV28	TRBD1	CASSLRQGVGNQPQHF
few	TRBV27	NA	CASSVQGGGELFF
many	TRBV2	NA	CASSLSAGADYGYTF
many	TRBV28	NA	CASSLSVLYGYTF
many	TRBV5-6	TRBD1	CASSLRTGETQYF
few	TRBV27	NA	CASSSPGSGNTIYF
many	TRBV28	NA	CASRWGGANVLTF